The clone carrying this TCR beta chain was counted only a few times. Within the sample, other DNA sequences also encode this same CDR3. Clones were sequenced by immunoSEQ multiplex PCR, and TCRdb holds only the in-frame ones, with some missing. The table includes hundreds of thousands of clones, less than 80% detected once. The data stem from a study of shared clonotypes between healthy human individuals. This CDR3 spans 11 amino acids. V lost 2 bases and J lost 2, with 1 base in between. The germline gives CDR1 GTSNPN, CDR2 SVGIG (reference sequence). In the CD4+ fraction, cells were divided into CD45RA+ naive and CD45RA-negative memory subsets.

This TCR came from a woman in her twenties or thirties in good health. The specimen sequenced was memory CD4+ T cells sorted from blood. This sample's subset: CD45RA-negative fraction. The V call is TRBV30, the J call TRBJ1-3, with D unclear. CDR3 residues: CAWSTGNTIYF. The CDR3 bases are TGTGCCTGGAGTACTGGAAACACCATATATTTT.